This entry describes one T cell receptor beta chain. Antigen: not known. TCRdb recomputed calls from the 5' RACE reads with MiXCR, one row per CDR3 protein. The sample shows some 350,000 distinct CDR3 sequences, approximately 9% of them seen only once. This sample was taken from a study of T cells after yellow fever vaccination. Study context: Low-cell-number fractions underwent preparation using SMART-Seq v4 Ultra Low Input. The study's findings and limits: Clonotypes shared by both compartments, CD4 and CD8, made up a small share. Most clones from primary vaccination were detected again post-booster (96% CD4, 88% CD8).

CDR3 length: 15 amino acids. Germline CDR1 reads MRHNA; CDR2 reads SNTAGT. The V end lost 0 bases, the J end lost 2 bases, and 10 bases lay between the germline ends. The starting material was PBMCs, obtained on the day of the first yellow fever vaccination. The receptor was isolated from a man between 18 and 35 years old who received the YFV17D yellow fever vaccine. The chain joins TRBV6-4 to TRBJ2-5; D not certain. The CDR3 DNA reads TGTGCCAGCAGTGACTCGAATTCACAGCAAGAGACCCAGTACTTC. Residues: CASSDSNSQQETQYF.